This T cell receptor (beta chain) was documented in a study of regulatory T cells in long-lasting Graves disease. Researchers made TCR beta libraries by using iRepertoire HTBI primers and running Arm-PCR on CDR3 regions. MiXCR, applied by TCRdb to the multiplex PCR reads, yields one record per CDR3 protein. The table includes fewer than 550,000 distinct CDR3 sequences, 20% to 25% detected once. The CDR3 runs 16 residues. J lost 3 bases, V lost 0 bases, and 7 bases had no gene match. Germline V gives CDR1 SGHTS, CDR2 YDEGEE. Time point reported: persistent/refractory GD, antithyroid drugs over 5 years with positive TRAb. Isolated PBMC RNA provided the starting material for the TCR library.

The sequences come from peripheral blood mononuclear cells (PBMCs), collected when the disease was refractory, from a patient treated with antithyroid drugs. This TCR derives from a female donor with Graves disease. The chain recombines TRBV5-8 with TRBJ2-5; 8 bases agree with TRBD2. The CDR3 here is CASSLGLARGKETQYF. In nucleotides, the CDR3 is TGTGCCAGCAGCTTGGGACTAGCGAGAGGGAAAGAGACCCAGTACTTC.